The 17 T cell receptor beta chains listed next were all sequenced from one sample in a study of tumor and adjacent non-tumor tissue in lung cancer. The template was RNA from unsorted bulk tissue. The library came from three nested PCR rounds adapted from ARM-PCR protocols. TCRdb re-analysed the multiplex PCR reads in MiXCR, keeping a single row per CDR3 protein. The profile shows about 110,000 distinct CDR3 sequences, roughly 84% of them singletons. The specimen was lung tumor tissue. These receptors were taken from a man between 65 and 85 years old with non-small cell lung cancer.

This clonotype occurred once. At one boundary the junction diverges from the germline segment, which might be a read error. The J gene is TRBJ2-3, the V gene TRBV29-1; 7 bases are shared with TRBD2. The CDR3 is 17 amino acids. Germline CDR1 SQVTM, CDR2 ANQGSEA. CDR3 in DNA: TGCAGCGTTGATACTCTAGCGGAGTCATTTAGCTCAGATACACAGTATTTT. Its translation: CSVDTLAESFSSDTQYF.

Note on this clonotype: It is likely a read error, because the conserved phenylalanine at the end of the CDR3 is missing. The DNA is left out, because the CDR3 cannot be placed on it with certainty; the CDR3 is given as TCRdb lists it. The V call is TRBV11-2, the J call TRBJ1-1; the D call of TRBD1 is as the table states it, not checked on the DNA. The CDR3 comprises 12 residues, both ends counted. Germline CDR1 reads SGHAT; CDR2 reads FQNNGV. The CDR3 is CGSSKDRRDAVS.

As regards this clonotype: A read error may produce the germline difference seen at one junction end. This chain joins TRBV11-2 and TRBJ1-2, with D possibly TRBD1 on 5 matching bases. Germline CDR1 is SGHAT and CDR2 is FQNNGV. CDR3 size: 15 residues. The CDR3 protein is CASSFQGLAEYGYTF. The CDR3 DNA reads as TGTGCCAGTAGCTTCCAGGGCTTGGCCGAATATGGCTACACCTTC.

The rearrangement uses TRBV5-4 and TRBJ2-3; 9 nucleotides align to TRBD2. This CDR3 has 15 amino acids. Germline V gives CDR1 SGHNT, CDR2 YYREEE (reference sequence). V lost 6 bases and J lost 7; bases outside the gene matches: 12. For the CDR3, the DNA is TGTGCCAGCAACCAAAAAGCGGGAGGACCATATACGCAGTATTTT. It is translated as CASNQKAGGPYTQYF. Together with reference TRBV5-4 and TRBJ2-3, the CDR3 gives the full variable domain: ETGVTQSPTHLIKTRGQQVTLRCSSQSGHNTVSWYQQALGQGPQFIFQYYREEENGRGNFPPRFSGLQFPNYSSELNVNALELDDSALYLCASNQKAGGPYTQYFGPGTRLTVL.

Note on this clonotype: The germline gene is not matched at one end of the junction; a read error may be the cause. This chain joins TRBV5-5 and TRBJ1-1; TRBD1 might be the D (5 bases). CDR3 length: 13 residues. CDR1 and CDR2 (germline): SGHKS, YYEKEE (reference sequence). The chain's CDR3 is CASSVDMNTEDFF. The CDR3 coding sequence is TGTGCCAGCAGCGTGGACATGAACACTGAAGATTTCTTT.

There are many counts of this clonotype. The V gene is TRBV4-2, the J gene TRBJ1-2; a weak D match, TRBD1 (5 bases). This CDR3 is 14 amino acids long. Deletions cut 1 base from V and 4 bases from J, with 10 bases between. The V gene's germline CDR1 is LGHNA and CDR2 YNFKEQ. CDR3 DNA sequence: TGTGCCAGCAGCCAAGCCGGGAGGGGCTATGGCTACACCTTC. This encodes CASSQAGRGYGYTF.

This chain joins TRBV12-3 or TRBV12-4 and TRBJ1-3; no firm D call. The CDR3 contains 16 residues. With 2 bases removed from V and 0 bases from J, the gap between germline ends came to 11 bases. CDR3 nucleotides: TGTGCCAGCAGTTTATCTCTCCGCCACTCTGGAAACACCATATATTTT. Its protein is CASSLSLRHSGNTIYF.

Of note for this clonotype: The CDR3 ends on some other residue instead of the conserved phenylalanine or tryptophan, so this is likely a read error. The V gene is TRBV5-5, the J gene TRBJ1-4, with D perhaps TRBD1 (6 bases). CDR1 and CDR2 from the germline V gene are SGHKS and YYEKEE (reference sequence). This CDR3 is 15 amino acids long. The V end lost 6 bases, the J end lost 3 bases, and 15 bases lay between the germline ends. Here the CDR3 DNA reads TGTGCCAGCAACCCCAGGACAGCCTCTAATGAAAAACTGTTTTAT. It is translated as CASNPRTASNEKLFY.

Of note for this clonotype: The junction differs from germline at one of its ends, possibly a read error. The chain is built from TRBV11-1 and TRBJ2-5; TRBD1 matches 11 bases. The germline gives CDR1 SGHAT, CDR2 FQDESV (reference sequence). CDR3 length: 14 amino acids. The CDR3 DNA sequence: TGTGCCAGCAAGAGGACAGGGGGCACGGAGACCCAATACTTC. Translating it yields CASKRTGGTETQYF.

The J gene is TRBJ1-5, the V gene TRBV12-3 or TRBV12-4; D gene unclear. CDR3 length: 13 residues. V was cut by 5 bases and J by 7 bases, with 12 bases left in between. For the CDR3, the DNA is TGTGCCAGCAGTCGGGCCCGGTACCAGCCCCAGCATTTT. It encodes CASSRARYQPQHF.

Note on this clonotype: At one boundary the junction diverges from the germline segment, which might be a read error. J is TRBJ2-1 and V is TRBV6-6; no reliable D call. Germline assignment: CDR1 MNHNY and CDR2 SVGAGI (reference sequence). The CDR3 sequence is 16 residues long. The CDR3 nucleotides are TGCGCCAGCAGCCCACTGCGTTCGGCCTCCTACAATGAGCAGTTCTTC. This encodes CASSPLRSASYNEQFF.

Concerning this clonotype itself: Its ends do not fully match the called genes, so a read error is possible. The chain links TRBV5-4 to TRBJ2-6; no clear D. The CDR3 is 15 amino acids. Germline-derived CDR1 and CDR2 are SGHNT and YYREEE (reference sequence). As DNA, the CDR3 is TGTGCCAGCACCTTGCGCAGCTCTAGGGCCAACGTCCTGACTTTC. It specifies CASTLRSSRANVLTF.

This clonotype was observed many times. The rearrangement uses TRBV29-1 and TRBJ2-5, with D possibly being TRBD2 (6 bases). Trimming cost V 5 bases and J 4 bases, with 17 bases left between them. The CDR3 is made up of 14 amino acids. Per the germline V gene, CDR1 is SQVTM and CDR2 is ANQGSEA. The CDR3: CSVMRGRSRETQYF. The CDR3 DNA sequence: TGCAGCGTTATGCGGGGCAGGTCTCGAGAGACCCAGTACTTC. Variable domain in full (rest from reference TRBV29-1 and TRBJ2-5): SAVISQKPSRDICQRGTSLTIQCQVDSQVTMMFWYRQQPGQSLTLIATANQGSEATYESGFVIDKFPISRPNLTFSTLTVSNMSPEDSSIYLCSVMRGRSRETQYFGPGTRLLVL.

This rearrangement joins TRBV6-5 to TRBJ1-2; tentative D call: TRBD1 (6 bases). CDR1 is MNHEY and CDR2 is SVGAGI in the germline V gene. The germline V and J ends were trimmed by 0 bases and 5 bases, with 10 bases remaining between them. The CDR3 has 14 residues. CDR3 in DNA: TGTGCCAGCAGTTACTCGGGACACCGGTATGGCTACACCTTC. Protein: CASSYSGHRYGYTF.

The chain is built from TRBV6-6 and TRBJ2-3; D is perhaps TRBD1 (5 bases). The V end was cut by 2 bases, the J end by 11 bases, with 26 bases between. Germline CDR1 and CDR2: MNHNY and SVGAGI (reference sequence). This CDR3 spans 17 amino acids. As DNA, the CDR3 is TGTGCCAGCAGTTACGATCCAGACAAGGGGCGCACAGATGTGCAGTATTTT. Protein sequence: CASSYDPDKGRTDVQYF.

As for this clonotype: Given a much more abundant clone one base away, this may be a read error. This chain connects TRBV20-1 to TRBJ2-7; 9 bases fit TRBD1. The CDR3 length is 14 residues. Germline loops: CDR1 DFQATT, CDR2 SNEGSKA (reference sequence). The trim removed 4 bases at V and 6 bases at J, leaving 10 bases unmatched. This chain's CDR3 is CSATRTGATSEQYF. Written as DNA, the CDR3 is TGCAGTGCTACCAGGACAGGGGCTACGAGCGAGCAGTACTTC.

Notes on this clonotype: An end of the junction does not agree with germline; a read error may underlie this. The chain has TRBV6-5 and TRBJ1-6; D not certain. Germline CDR1 and CDR2: MNHEY and SVGAGI. The CDR3 is 15 residues long. CDR3 sequence (DNA): TGTGCCAGCAGTTATTCCGACGATAATAATTTACCCCTCCACTTT. It yields the protein CASSYSDDNNLPLHF.